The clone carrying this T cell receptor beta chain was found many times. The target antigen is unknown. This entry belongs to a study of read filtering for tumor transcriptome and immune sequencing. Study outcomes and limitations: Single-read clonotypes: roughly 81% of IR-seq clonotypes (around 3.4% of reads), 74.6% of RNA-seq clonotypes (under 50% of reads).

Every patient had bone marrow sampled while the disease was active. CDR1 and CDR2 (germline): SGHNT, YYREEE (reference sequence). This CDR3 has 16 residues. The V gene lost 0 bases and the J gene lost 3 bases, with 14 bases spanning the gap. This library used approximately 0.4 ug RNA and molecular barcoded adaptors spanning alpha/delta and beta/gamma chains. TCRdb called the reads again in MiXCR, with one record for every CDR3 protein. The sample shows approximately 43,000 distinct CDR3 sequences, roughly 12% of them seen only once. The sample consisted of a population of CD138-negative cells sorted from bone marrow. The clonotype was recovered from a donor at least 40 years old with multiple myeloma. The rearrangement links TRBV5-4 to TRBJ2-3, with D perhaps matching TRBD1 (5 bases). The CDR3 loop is CASSLAPDRFTDTQYF. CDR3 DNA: TGTGCCAGCAGCTTGGCCCCAGACAGATTTACAGATACGCAGTATTTT.